This entry describes one T cell receptor beta chain. Patients received at least one anti-epileptic drug before surgery. This table comes from immunoSEQ multiplex PCR, and its TCRdb copy is limited to in-frame clones, with some not included. This sample has around 80,000 clones, with around 90% found just once. These data come from a study of brain T cells in children with intractable seizures. The CDR3 is 14 amino acids. CDR1 is MGHRA and CDR2 is YSYEKL in the germline V gene. V was pared by 0 bases and J by 5 bases, with 7 bases between. The V gene is TRBV4-1, the J gene TRBJ2-2; D is undetermined. The sequencing used peripheral blood, collected at surgery. The receptor was isolated from a girl aged 2 to 10 with Rasmussen encephalitis and intractable seizures. CDR3 nucleotide sequence: TGCGCCAGCAGCCAAGATCCCGGAACCGGGGAGCTGTTTTTT. The encoded protein is CASSQDPGTGELFF.